Each of the 16 T cell receptor beta chains below was sequenced from the same sample in a study of blood T cells in healthy people across ages. Sample-barcoded 5' priming and a J-beta primer mix drove a second PCR of about 6 to 12 cycles. TCRdb ran MiXCR on the 5' RACE reads and lists one entry per CDR3 protein. This table has over 950,000 distinct CDR3 sequences, roughly 51% appearing once. Sequences were obtained from blood. The receptors shown here come from a woman in her sixties in good health.

This clonotype was counted at least ten times. V and J are TRBV24-1 and TRBJ2-2, with 10 bases that match TRBD2. The J segment lost 3 bases and the V segment lost 9 bases, leaving 3 bases of the junction unmatched. The CDR3 contains 14 residues. CDR1 is KGHDR and CDR2 is SFDVKD in the germline V gene. The CDR3 protein is CATGGLADTGELFF. CDR3 in DNA: TGTGCCACCGGAGGACTAGCGGACACCGGGGAGCTGTTTTTT.

The chain has TRBV4-3 and TRBJ2-3; 9 bases fit TRBD1. Per the germline V gene, CDR1 is LGHNA and CDR2 is YSLEER. The V gene end was trimmed by 0 bases and the J gene end by 4 bases; junction bases not matched to a gene: 5. CDR3 length equals 16 residues. This chain's CDR3 is CASSQDNRGLADTQYF. CDR3 coding DNA: TGCGCCAGCAGCCAAGACAACAGGGGGCTAGCAGATACGCAGTATTTT.

The genes are TRBV12-3 or TRBV12-4 and TRBJ1-4; no clear D. This CDR3 region has 14 residues. The V and J ends lost 2 bases and 8 bases respectively, with 12 bases between them. The DNA for the CDR3 is TGTGCCAGCAGTTTATCCTGGCAAGGCGAAAAACTGTTTTTT. Amino acids: CASSLSWQGEKLFF.

This clonotype was recorded at least ten times. The chain employs TRBV29-1 and TRBJ2-7, with TRBD2 identical over 8 bases. Germline assignment: CDR1 SQVTM and CDR2 ANQGSEA. The CDR3 length is 13 residues. Unmatched junction bases numbered 6, after V lost 6 bases and J lost 2 bases. The DNA of the CDR3 is TGCAGCGTGCGTACTAGCGGAACCTACGAGCAGTACTTC. Residues: CSVRTSGTYEQYF.

This clonotype was counted a single time. The rearrangement links TRBV10-3 to TRBJ2-1, with 7 bases fitting TRBD1. Germline values: CDR1 ENHRY, CDR2 SYGVKD. After removal of 4 bases from V and 3 bases from J, the junction contained 6 bases not matched to a gene. The CDR3 spans 15 residues. The CDR3 DNA follows: TGTGCCATCAGTGCAGGGGGAAACTTCTACAATGAGCAGTTCTTC. The encoded protein is CAISAGGNFYNEQFF.

The CDR3 DNA sequence: TGTGCCAGCAGCTTCCCCGGGGACAGAGCTAACTATGGCTACACCTTC. Encoded protein: CASSFPGDRANYGYTF. The genes are TRBV5-6 and TRBJ1-2; 7 nucleotides align to TRBD1. Germline V lookup: CDR1 SGHDT, CDR2 YYEEEE. The CDR3 length is 16 residues. Losses at the gene ends were 2 bases for V and 0 bases for J; bases not matched to a gene: 7.

The DNA of the CDR3 is TGTGCCAGCAACAGCGGGAGGTCCCCCTACAATGAGCAGTTCTTC. Translating gives CASNSGRSPYNEQFF. The chain couples TRBV13 to TRBJ2-1, with 9 bases that match TRBD2. The CDR3 runs 15 residues. Germline V gives CDR1 PRHDT, CDR2 FYEKMQ (reference sequence). V shed 7 bases, J shed 2 bases, and the junction held 6 bases outside the gene matches.

V gene TRBV11-2 combines with J gene TRBJ2-7; D is unclear. CDR1 is SGHAT and CDR2 is FQNNGV in the germline V gene. V lost 1 base and J lost 3, with 10 bases in between. This CDR3 region has 14 residues. CDR3 nucleotides: TGTGCCAGCAGCTTAGCCTACAATGACTACGAGCAGTACTTC. Amino acid sequence: CASSLAYNDYEQYF.

This clonotype was counted a few times. The CDR3 loop reads CASSYSSLSNQPQHF. DNA for the CDR3: TGTGCCAGCAGTTACTCCAGTCTTAGCAATCAGCCCCAGCATTTT. J is TRBJ1-5 and V is TRBV6-2 or TRBV6-3; D is unresolved. Trimming left V 0 bases short and J 0 bases short, with 6 bases between. CDR1 and CDR2 from the germline V gene are MNHEY and SVGEGT. The CDR3 is 15 amino acids.

A few counts support this clonotype. The rearrangement links TRBV5-1 to TRBJ2-7; 7 positions agree with TRBD1. The CDR3 runs 12 residues. V shed 2 bases, J shed 6 bases, and the junction held 2 bases outside the gene matches. Germline loops: CDR1 SGHRS, CDR2 YFSETQ. The CDR3 here is CASSFDRVEQYF. CDR3 DNA: TGCGCCAGCAGCTTCGACAGGGTCGAGCAGTACTTC. The full variable domain, with the rest looked up from reference TRBV5-1 and TRBJ2-7, is KAGVTQTPRYLIKTRGQQVTLSCSPISGHRSVSWYQQTPGQGLQFLFEYFSETQRNKGNFPGRFSGRQFSNSRSEMNVSTLELGDSALYLCASSFDRVEQYFGPGTRLTVT.

The V gene is TRBV7-2, the J gene TRBJ2-4, with 7 positions matching TRBD2. Looked up from germline, CDR1 is SGHTA and CDR2 is FQGNSA. Germline trimming cut 5 bases from V and 0 bases from J; bases unmatched to any gene: 19. The CDR3 consists of 20 residues. DNA for the CDR3: TGTGCCAGCAGCCTGGGACGTCCGGGACTACCACTTTCAGCCAAAAACATTCAGTACTTC. It yields the protein CASSLGRPGLPLSAKNIQYF.

The chain combines TRBV10-3 with TRBJ2-1; TRBD1 might be the D (6 bases). The ends were cut back, 4 bases at V and 3 bases at J, with 7 bases in the middle. The V gene's germline CDR1 is ENHRY and CDR2 SYGVKD. This CDR3 comprises 13 residues. The CDR3 bases are TGTGCCATCAGTGCACAGGGCTACAATGAGCAGTTCTTC. It yields the protein CAISAQGYNEQFF.

This clonotype has a handful of counts. The gene calls are TRBV6-5 and TRBJ1-2, with no clear D. This CDR3 has 12 amino acids. V lost 5 bases and J 5 bases, leaving 9 bases between the germline ends. CDR1 and CDR2 (germline): MNHEY, SVGAGI. CDR3 protein: CASSPGRYGYTF. Written as DNA, the CDR3 is TGTGCCAGCAGTCCAGGACGGTATGGCTACACCTTC.

V is TRBV7-2 and J is TRBJ2-5; a weak D match, TRBD2 (6 bases). From germline, CDR1 is SGHTA and CDR2 FQGNSA. This CDR3 has 13 amino acids. V lost 5 bases and J lost 3, with 10 bases in between. This CDR3 is CASSRGAEETQYF. In DNA, the CDR3 is TGTGCCAGCAGCCGCGGGGCCGAAGAGACCCAGTACTTC.

V gene TRBV7-9 combines with J gene TRBJ2-1, with 13 bases that match TRBD2. The junction had 4 bases not matched to a gene; V was cut back by 1 base and J by 1 base. Looked up from germline, CDR1 is SEHNR and CDR2 is FQNEAQ (reference sequence). The length of the CDR3 is 18 residues. CDR3 protein: CASSLVRLAGGSYNEQFF. CDR3 sequence (DNA): TGTGCCAGCAGCTTAGTTAGACTAGCGGGAGGATCCTACAATGAGCAGTTCTTC.

This clonotype was counted only a few times. The chain carries TRBV14 and TRBJ2-7; 9 nucleotides match TRBD1. The CDR3 is made up of 15 amino acids. CDR1 and CDR2 from the germline V gene are SGHDN and FVKESK. The V gene end was trimmed by 4 bases and the J gene end by 3 bases; junction bases not matched to a gene: 7. Here the CDR3 reads CASSPTGQGIYEQYF. CDR3 DNA sequence: TGTGCCAGCAGCCCCACGGGACAGGGAATCTACGAGCAGTACTTC.